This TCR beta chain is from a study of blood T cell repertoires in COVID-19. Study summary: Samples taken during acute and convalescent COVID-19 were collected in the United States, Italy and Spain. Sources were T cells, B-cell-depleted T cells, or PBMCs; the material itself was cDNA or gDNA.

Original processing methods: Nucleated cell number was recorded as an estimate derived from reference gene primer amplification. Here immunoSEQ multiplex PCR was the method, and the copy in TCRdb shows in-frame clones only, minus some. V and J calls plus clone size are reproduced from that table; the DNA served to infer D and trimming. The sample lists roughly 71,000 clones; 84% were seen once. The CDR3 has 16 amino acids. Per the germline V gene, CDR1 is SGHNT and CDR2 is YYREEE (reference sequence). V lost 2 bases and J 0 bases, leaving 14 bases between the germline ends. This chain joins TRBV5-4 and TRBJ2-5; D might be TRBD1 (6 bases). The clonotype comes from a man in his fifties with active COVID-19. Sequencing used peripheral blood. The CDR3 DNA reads TGTGCCAGCAGCTTCCTCAGACAGGATGACCAAGAGACCCAGTACTTC. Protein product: CASSFLRQDDQETQYF.